This T cell receptor beta chain originates from a study of cytomegalovirus exposure and HLA in healthy donors. Amplification used 60 Vbeta primers and 13 Jbeta primers. The table came from immunoSEQ multiplex PCR; TCRdb's copy has only in-frame clones and leaves some out. The sample holds fewer than 150,000 clones, around 75% seen once. Whole-study findings and limits: Available immune exposure information covered CMV serostatus only. Sequencing artifact likely explains a cluster of highly shared sequence variants.

In regard to this clone: The antigen is unknown.

Per germline, CDR1 SGDLS and CDR2 YYNGEE. The junction had 9 bases not matched to a gene; V was cut back by 3 bases and J by 0 bases. CDR3 length: 18 residues. The sample was PBMCs. The source of this sequence is a female donor in good health and CMV-seronegative. The rearrangement links TRBV9 to TRBJ2-1, with 10 bases aligning to TRBD2. Written as DNA, the CDR3 is TGTGCCAGCAGCGGAAAAATTAGCGGGAGGTTCTCCTACAATGAGCAGTTCTTC. Its protein product is CASSGKISGRFSYNEQFF. The entire variable domain, with the rest obtained from reference TRBV9 and TRBJ2-1, is as follows: DSGVTQTPKHLITATGQRVTLRCSPRSGDLSVYWYQQSLDQGLQFLIQYYNGEERAKGNILERFSAQQFPDLHSELNLSSLELGDSALYFCASSGKISGRFSYNEQFFGPGTRLTVL.